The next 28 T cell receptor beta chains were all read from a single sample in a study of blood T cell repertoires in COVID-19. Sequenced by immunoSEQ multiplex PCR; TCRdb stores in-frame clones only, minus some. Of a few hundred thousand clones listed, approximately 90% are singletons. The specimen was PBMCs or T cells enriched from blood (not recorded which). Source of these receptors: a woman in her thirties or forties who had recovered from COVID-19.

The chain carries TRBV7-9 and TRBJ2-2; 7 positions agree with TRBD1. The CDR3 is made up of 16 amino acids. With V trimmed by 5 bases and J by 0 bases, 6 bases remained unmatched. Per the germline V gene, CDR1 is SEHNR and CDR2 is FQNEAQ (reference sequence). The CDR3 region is CASSPAGGANTGELFF. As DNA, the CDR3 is TGTGCCAGCAGCCCCGCAGGGGGAGCGAACACCGGGGAGCTGTTTTTT.

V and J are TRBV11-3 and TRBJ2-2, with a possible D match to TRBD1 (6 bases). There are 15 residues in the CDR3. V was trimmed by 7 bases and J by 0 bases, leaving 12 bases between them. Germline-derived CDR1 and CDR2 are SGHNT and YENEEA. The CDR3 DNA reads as TGTGCCAGCAACACAGGGCAACCGAACACCGGGGAGCTGTTTTTT. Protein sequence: CASNTGQPNTGELFF.

This CDR3 is CAWTGTGNSPLHF. Written as DNA, the CDR3 is TGTGCCTGGACCGGGACAGGGAACTCACCCCTCCACTTT. The chain links TRBV30 to TRBJ1-6; TRBD1 matches 9 bases. CDR1 and CDR2 (germline): GTSNPN, SVGIG (reference sequence). The CDR3 loop spans 13 amino acids. Trimming at V came to 4 bases and at J to 10 bases, leaving 5 bases not matched to a gene.

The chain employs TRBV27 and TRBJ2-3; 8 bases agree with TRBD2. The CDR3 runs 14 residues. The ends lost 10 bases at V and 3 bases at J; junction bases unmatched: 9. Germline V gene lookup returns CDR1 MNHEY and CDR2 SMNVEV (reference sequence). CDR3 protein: CAIGGAGATDTQYF. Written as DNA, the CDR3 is TGTGCCATCGGGGGGGCAGGGGCTACAGATACGCAGTATTTT.

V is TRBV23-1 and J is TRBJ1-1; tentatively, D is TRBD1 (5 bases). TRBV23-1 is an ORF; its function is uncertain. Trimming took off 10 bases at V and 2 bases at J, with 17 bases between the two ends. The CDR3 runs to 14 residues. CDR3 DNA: TGCGCCATAACGAGGACAAAGCTAAACACTGAAGCTTTCTTT. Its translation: CAITRTKLNTEAFF.

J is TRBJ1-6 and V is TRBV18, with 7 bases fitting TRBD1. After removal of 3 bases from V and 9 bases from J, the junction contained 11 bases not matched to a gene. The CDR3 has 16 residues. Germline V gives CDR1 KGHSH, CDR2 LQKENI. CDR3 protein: CASSPRDSSGTSPLHF. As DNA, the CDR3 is TGTGCCAGCTCACCGCGGGACAGCAGCGGTACTTCACCCCTCCACTTT.

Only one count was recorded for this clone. CDR3 sequence: CALKWGEGNQPQHF. CDR3 DNA sequence: TGTGCCCTAAAGTGGGGGGAGGGCAATCAGCCCCAGCATTTT. The V gene is TRBV9, the J gene TRBJ1-5, with a tentative D call TRBD1 (5 bases). The CDR3 length is 14 residues. CDR1 and CDR2 (germline): SGDLS, YYNGEE. Between the trimmed V and J ends, which lost 10 bases and 2 bases, there was a span of 16 bases.

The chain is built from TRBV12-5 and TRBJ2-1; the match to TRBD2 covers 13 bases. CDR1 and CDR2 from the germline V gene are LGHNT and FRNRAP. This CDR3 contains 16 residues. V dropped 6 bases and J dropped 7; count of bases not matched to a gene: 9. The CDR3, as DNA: TGTGCTAGTGGGAAACCGGGACTAGCGGGATCTAATGAGCAGTTCTTC. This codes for CASGKPGLAGSNEQFF.

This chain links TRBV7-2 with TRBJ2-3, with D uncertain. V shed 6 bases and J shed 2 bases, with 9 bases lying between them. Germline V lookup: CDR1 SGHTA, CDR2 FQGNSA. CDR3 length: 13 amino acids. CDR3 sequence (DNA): TGTGCCAGCAGTTTGTACACCACAGATACGCAGTATTTT. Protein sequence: CASSLYTTDTQYF.

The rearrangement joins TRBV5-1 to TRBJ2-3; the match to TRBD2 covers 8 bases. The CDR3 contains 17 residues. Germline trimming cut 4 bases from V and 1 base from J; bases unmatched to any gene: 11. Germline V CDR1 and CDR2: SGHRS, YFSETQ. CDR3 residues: CASSLEGREAGTDTQYF. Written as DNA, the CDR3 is TGCGCCAGCAGCCTAGAAGGGCGGGAGGCGGGCACAGATACGCAGTATTTT.

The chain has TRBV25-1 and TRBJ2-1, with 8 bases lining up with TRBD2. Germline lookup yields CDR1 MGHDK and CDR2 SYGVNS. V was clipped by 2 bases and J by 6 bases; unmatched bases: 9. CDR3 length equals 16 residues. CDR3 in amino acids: CASSERSSGRGNEQFF. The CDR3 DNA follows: TGTGCCAGCAGTGAAAGGTCCAGCGGGAGAGGCAATGAGCAGTTCTTC.

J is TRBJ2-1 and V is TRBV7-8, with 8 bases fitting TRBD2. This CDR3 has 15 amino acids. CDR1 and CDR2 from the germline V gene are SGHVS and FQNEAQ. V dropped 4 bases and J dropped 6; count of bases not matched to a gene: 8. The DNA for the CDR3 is TGTGCCAGCAGCTCTTTCGGGACTAGTGCCAATGAGCAGTTCTTC. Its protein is CASSSFGTSANEQFF.

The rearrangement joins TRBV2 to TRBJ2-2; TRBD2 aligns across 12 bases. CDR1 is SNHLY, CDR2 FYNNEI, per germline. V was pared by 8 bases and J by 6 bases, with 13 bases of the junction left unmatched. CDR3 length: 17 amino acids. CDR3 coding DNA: TGTGCCAGCCGGCTAAGGACTAGCGGGATTGTAGCCGGGGAGCTGTTTTTT. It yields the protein CASRLRTSGIVAGELFF.

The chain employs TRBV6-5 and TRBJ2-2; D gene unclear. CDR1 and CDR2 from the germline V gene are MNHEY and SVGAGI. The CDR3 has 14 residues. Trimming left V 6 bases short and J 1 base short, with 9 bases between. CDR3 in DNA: TGTGCCAGCAGGGCCTCTTTGAACACCGGGGAGCTGTTTTTT. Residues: CASRASLNTGELFF.

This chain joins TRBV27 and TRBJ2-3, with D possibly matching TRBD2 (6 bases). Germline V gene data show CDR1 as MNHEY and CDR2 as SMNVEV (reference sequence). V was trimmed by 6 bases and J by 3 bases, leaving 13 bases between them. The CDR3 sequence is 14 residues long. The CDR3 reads CASRRESGTDTQYF. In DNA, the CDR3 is TGTGCCAGCAGGCGGGAAAGTGGGACAGATACGCAGTATTTT.

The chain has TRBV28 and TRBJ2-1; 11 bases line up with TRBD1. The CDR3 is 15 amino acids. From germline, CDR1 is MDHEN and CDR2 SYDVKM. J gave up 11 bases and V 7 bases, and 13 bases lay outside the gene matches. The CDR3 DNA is TGTGCCAGCACCCTACGTGGGACAGGGGGAGAAAAGCAGTTCTTC. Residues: CASTLRGTGGEKQFF.

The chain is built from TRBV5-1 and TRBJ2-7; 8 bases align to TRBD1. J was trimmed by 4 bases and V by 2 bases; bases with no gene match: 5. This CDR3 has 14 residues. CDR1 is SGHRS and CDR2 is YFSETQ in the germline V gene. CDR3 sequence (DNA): TGCGCCAGCAGCTTCGACAGGGGTGATTACGAGCAGTACTTC. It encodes CASSFDRGDYEQYF. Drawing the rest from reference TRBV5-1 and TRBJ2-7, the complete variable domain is KAGVTQTPRYLIKTRGQQVTLSCSPISGHRSVSWYQQTPGQGLQFLFEYFSETQRNKGNFPGRFSGRQFSNSRSEMNVSTLELGDSALYLCASSFDRGDYEQYFGPGTRLTVT.

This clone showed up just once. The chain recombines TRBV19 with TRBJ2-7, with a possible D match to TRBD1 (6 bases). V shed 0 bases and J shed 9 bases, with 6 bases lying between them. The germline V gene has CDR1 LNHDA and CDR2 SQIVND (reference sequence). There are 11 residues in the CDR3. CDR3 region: CASSIEDRQYF. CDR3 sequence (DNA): TGTGCCAGTAGTATAGAGGACAGGCAGTACTTC.

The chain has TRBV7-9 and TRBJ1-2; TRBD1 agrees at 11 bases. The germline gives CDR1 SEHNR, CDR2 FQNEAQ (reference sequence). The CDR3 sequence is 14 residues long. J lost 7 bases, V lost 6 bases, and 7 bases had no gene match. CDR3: CASRPGQGVGGYTF. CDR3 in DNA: TGTGCCAGCAGGCCGGGACAGGGGGTTGGTGGCTACACCTTC. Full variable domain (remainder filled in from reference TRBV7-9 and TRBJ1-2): DTGVSQNPRHKITKRGQNVTFRCDPISEHNRLYWYRQTLGQGPEFLTYFQNEAQLEKSRLLSDRFSAERPKGSFSTLEIQRTEQGDSAMYLCASRPGQGVGGYTFGSGTRLTVV.

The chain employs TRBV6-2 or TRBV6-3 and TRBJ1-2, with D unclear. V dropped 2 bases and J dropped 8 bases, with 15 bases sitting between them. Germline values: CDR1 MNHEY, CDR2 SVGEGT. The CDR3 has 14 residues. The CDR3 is CASSYPSPPEGYTF. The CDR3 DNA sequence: TGTGCCAGCAGTTACCCCTCTCCACCCGAGGGCTACACCTTC.

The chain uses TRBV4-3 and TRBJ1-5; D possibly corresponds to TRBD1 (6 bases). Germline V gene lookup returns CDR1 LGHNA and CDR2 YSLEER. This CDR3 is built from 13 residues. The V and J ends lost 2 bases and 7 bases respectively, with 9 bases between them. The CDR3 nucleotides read TGCGCCAGCAGCCAAATACAGGGACAGCCCCAGCATTTT. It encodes CASSQIQGQPQHF.

DNA of the CDR3: TGCGCCAGCCGAAGCCCGGGGTTAGCCAAAAACATTCAGTACTTC. Its protein is CASRSPGLAKNIQYF. The J gene is TRBJ2-4, the V gene TRBV10-2; possible D gene TRBD2, 5 bases. Germline assignment: CDR1 WSHSY and CDR2 SAAADI. The CDR3 has 15 amino acids. V lost 8 bases and J 0 bases, leaving 14 bases between the germline ends.

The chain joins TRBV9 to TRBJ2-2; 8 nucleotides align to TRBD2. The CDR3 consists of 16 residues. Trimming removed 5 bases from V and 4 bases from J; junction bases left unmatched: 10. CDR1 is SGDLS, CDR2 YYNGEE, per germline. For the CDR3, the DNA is TGTGCCAGCAGTGCAGGGACTAGTGGGGGCACCGGGGAGCTGTTTTTT. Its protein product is CASSAGTSGGTGELFF.

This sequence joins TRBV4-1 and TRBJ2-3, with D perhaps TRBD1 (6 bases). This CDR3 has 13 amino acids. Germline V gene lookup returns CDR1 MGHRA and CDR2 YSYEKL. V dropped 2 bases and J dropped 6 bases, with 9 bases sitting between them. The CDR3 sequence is CASSQQGRDTQYF. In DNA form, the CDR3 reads TGCGCCAGCAGCCAACAGGGGCGCGATACGCAGTATTTT.

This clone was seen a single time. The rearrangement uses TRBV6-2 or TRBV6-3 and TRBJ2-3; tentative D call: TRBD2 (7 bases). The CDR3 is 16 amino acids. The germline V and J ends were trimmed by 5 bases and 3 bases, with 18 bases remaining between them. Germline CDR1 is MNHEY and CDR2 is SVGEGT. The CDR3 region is CASSHTRGAWTDTQYF. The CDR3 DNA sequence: TGTGCCAGCAGTCACACCCGGGGGGCTTGGACAGATACGCAGTATTTT.

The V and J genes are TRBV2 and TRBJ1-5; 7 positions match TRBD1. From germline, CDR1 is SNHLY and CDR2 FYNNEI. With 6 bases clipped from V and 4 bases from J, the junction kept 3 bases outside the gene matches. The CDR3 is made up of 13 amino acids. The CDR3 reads CASRATGNQPQHF. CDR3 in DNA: TGTGCCAGCAGAGCGACAGGGAATCAGCCCCAGCATTTT.

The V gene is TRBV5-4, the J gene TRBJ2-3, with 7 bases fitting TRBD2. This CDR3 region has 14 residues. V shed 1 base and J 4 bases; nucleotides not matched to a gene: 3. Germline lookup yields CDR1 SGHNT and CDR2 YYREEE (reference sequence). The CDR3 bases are TGTGCCAGCAGCTTGAGCGGGACGTCAGATACGCAGTATTTT. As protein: CASSLSGTSDTQYF.

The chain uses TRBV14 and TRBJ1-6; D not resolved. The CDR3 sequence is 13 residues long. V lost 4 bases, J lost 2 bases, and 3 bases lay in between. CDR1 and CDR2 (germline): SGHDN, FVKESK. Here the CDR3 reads CASSRTYNSPLHF. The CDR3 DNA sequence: TGTGCCAGCAGCCGTACCTATAATTCACCCCTCCACTTT.